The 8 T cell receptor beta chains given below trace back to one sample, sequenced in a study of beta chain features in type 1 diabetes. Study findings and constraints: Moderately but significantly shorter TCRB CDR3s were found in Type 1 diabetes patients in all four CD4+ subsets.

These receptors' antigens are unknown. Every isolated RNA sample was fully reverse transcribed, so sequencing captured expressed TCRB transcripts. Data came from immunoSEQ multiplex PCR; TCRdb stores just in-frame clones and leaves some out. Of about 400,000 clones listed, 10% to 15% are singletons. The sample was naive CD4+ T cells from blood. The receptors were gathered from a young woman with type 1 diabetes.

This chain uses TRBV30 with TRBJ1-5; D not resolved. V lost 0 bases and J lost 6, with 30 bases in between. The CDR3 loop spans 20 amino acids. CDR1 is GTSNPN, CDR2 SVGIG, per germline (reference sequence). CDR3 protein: CAWSVQRAWGGVGVGQPQHF. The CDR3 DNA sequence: TGTGCCTGGAGTGTACAGAGGGCGTGGGGAGGTGTGGGAGTGGGTCAGCCCCAGCATTTT.

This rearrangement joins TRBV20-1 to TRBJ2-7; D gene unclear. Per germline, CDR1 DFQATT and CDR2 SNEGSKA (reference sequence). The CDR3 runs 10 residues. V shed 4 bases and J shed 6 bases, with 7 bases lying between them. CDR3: CSAKSPEQYF. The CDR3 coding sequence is TGCAGTGCTAAATCTCCCGAGCAGTACTTC.

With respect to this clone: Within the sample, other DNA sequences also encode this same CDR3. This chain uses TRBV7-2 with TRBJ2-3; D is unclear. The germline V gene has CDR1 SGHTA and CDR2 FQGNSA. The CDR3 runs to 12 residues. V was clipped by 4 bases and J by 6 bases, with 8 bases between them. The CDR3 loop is CASSSTLDTQYF. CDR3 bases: TGTGCCAGCAGCTCGACTTTGGATACGCAGTATTTT.

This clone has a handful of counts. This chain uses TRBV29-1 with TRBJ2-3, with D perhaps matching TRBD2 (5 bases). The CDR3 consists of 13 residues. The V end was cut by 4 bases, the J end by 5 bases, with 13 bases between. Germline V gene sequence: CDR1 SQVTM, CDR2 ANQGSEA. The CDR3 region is CSVGARVGDTQYF. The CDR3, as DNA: TGCAGCGTTGGGGCGAGGGTTGGAGATACGCAGTATTTT.

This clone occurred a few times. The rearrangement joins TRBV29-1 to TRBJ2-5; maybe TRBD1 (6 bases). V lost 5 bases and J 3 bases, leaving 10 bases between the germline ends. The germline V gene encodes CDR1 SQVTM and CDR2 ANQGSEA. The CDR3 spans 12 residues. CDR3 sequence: CSVLTGEETQYF. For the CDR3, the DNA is TGCAGCGTTCTGACAGGAGAAGAGACCCAGTACTTC.

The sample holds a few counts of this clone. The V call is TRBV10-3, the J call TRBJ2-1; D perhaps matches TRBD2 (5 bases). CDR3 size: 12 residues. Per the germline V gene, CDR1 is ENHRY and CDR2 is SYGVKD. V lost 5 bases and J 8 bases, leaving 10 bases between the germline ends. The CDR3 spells CAISILEHEQFF. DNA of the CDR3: TGTGCCATCAGTATACTAGAACATGAGCAGTTCTTC.

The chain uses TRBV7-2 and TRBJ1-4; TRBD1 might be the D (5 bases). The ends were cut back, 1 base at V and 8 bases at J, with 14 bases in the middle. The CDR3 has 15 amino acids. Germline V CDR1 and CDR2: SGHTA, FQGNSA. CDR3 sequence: CASSLGQGVEEKLFF. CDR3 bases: TGTGCCAGCAGCTTAGGGCAGGGTGTAGAGGAAAAACTGTTTTTT.

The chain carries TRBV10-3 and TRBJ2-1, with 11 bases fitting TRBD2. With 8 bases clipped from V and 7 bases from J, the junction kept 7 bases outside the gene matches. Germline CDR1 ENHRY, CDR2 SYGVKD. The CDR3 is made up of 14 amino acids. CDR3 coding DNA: TGTGCCATCTCACTAGCGGGAGTTCCGAATGAGCAGTTCTTC. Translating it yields CAISLAGVPNEQFF.